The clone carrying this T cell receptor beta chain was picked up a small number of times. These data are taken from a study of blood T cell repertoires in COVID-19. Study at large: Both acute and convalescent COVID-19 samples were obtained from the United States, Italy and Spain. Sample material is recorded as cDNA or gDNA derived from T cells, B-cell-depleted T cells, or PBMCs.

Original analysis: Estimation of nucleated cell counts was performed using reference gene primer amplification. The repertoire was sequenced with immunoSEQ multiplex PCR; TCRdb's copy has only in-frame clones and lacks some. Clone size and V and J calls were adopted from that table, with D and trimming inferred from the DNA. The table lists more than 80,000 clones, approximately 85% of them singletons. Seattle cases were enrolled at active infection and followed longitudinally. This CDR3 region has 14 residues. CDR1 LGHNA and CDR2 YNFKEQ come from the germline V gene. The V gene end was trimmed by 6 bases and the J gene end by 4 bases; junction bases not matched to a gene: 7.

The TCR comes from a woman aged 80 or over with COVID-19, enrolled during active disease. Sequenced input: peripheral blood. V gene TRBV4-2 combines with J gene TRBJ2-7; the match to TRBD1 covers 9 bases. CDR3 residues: CASRTGTGTYEQYF. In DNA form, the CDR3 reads TGTGCCAGCAGGACCGGGACAGGGACATACGAGCAGTACTTC.